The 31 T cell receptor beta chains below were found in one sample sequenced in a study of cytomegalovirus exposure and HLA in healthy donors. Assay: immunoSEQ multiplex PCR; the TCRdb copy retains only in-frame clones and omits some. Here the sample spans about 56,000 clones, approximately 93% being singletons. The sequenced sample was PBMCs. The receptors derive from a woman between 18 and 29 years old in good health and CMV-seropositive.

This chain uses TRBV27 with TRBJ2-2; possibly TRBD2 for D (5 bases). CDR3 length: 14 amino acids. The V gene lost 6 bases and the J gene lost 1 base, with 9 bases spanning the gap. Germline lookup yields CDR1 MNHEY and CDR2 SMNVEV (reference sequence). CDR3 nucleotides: TGTGCCAGCAGAATCGGGGTGAACACCGGGGAGCTGTTTTTT. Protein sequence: CASRIGVNTGELFF.

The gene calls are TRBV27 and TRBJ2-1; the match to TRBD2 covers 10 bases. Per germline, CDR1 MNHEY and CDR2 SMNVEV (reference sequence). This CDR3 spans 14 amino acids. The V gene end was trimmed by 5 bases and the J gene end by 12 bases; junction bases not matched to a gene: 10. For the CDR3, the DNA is TGTGCCAGCAGTGTAAGCGGGGGGGAAGTCGGGCAGTTCTTC. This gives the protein CASSVSGGEVGQFF.

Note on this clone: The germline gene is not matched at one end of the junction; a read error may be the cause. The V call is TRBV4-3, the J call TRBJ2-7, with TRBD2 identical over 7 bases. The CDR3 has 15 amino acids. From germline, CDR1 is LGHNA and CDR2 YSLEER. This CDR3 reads CASRQEAGISYEQYF. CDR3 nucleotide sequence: TGCGCCAGCAGACAAGAAGCGGGGATCTCCTACGAGCAGTACTTC.

For the CDR3, the DNA is TGTGCCAGCAGATCCGGGACAGGGGCTACGACCTACGAGCAGTACTTC. This gives the protein CASRSGTGATTYEQYF. The chain recombines TRBV7-2 with TRBJ2-7; the match to TRBD1 covers 10 bases. Germline V gene sequence: CDR1 SGHTA, CDR2 FQGNSA. Germline trimming cut 6 bases from V and 2 bases from J; bases unmatched to any gene: 10. This CDR3 comprises 16 residues.

The DNA for the CDR3 is TGCGCCAGCAGCCAAGAAAAGGGGGTCATGAACACTGAAGCTTTCTTT. Protein product: CASSQEKGVMNTEAFF. The chain carries TRBV4-3 and TRBJ1-1, with D perhaps matching TRBD1 (6 bases). V lost 0 bases to trimming and J lost 0 bases, with 11 bases between them. CDR1 and CDR2 (germline): LGHNA, YSLEER. The CDR3 length is 16 residues.

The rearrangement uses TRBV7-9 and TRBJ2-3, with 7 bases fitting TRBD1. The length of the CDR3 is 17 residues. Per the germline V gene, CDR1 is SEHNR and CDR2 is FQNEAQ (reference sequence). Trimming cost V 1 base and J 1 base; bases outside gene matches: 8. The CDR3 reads CASSLGATGDRTDTQYF. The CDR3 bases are TGTGCCAGCAGCTTAGGGGCAACAGGGGACCGCACAGATACGCAGTATTTT.

The CDR3 sequence is CASSLRGAAGGGYGYTF. CDR3 bases: TGTGCCAGCAGTTTAAGAGGGGCGGCAGGGGGTGGCTATGGCTACACCTTC. The V and J genes are TRBV28 and TRBJ1-2, with 7 bases identical to TRBD1. J lost 4 bases, V lost 2 bases, and 13 bases had no gene match. CDR3 length: 17 amino acids. Germline V gene lookup returns CDR1 MDHEN and CDR2 SYDVKM.

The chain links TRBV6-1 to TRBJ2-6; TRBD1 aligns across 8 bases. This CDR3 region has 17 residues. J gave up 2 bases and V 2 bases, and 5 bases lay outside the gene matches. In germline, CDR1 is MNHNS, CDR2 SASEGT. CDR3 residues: CASSEWVTGAGANVLTF. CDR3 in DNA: TGTGCCAGCAGTGAATGGGTGACAGGGGCTGGGGCCAACGTCCTGACTTTC.

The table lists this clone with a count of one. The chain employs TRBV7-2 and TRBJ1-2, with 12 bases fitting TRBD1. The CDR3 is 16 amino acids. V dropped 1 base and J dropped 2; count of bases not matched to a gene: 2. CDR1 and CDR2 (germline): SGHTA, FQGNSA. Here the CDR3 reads CASSLGGQGANYGYTF. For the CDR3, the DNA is TGTGCCAGCAGCTTAGGGGGACAGGGGGCAAACTATGGCTACACCTTC. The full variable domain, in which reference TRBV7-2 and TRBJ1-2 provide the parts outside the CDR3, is GAGVSQSPSNKVTEKGKDVELRCDPISGHTALYWYRQSLGQGLEFLIYFQGNSAPDKSGLPSDRFSAERTGGSVSTLTIQRTQQEDSAVYLCASSLGGQGANYGYTFGSGTRLTVV.

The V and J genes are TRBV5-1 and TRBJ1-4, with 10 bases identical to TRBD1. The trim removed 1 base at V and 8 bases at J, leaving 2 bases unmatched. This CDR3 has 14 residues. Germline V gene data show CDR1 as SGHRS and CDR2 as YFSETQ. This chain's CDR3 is CASSLWTGGEKLFF. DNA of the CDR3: TGCGCCAGCAGCTTGTGGACAGGGGGGGAAAAACTGTTTTTT.

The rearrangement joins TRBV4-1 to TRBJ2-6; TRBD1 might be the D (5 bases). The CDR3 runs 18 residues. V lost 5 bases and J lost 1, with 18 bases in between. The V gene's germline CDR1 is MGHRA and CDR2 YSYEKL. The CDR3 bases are TGCGCCAGCAGCACCCAAGAGACAGCAGCTTCTGGGGCCAACGTCCTGACTTTC. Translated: CASSTQETAASGANVLTF.

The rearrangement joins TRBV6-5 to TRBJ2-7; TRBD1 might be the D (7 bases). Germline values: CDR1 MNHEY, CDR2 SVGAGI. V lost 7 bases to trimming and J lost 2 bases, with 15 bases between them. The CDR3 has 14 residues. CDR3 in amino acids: CASTAGGGPYEQYF. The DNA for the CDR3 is TGTGCCAGCACGGCTGGAGGGGGCCCCTACGAGCAGTACTTC.

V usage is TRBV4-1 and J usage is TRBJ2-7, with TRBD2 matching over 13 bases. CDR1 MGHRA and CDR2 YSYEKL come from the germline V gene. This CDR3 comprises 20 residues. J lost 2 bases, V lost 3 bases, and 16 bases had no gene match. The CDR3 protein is CASSHPPGTSGARYTYEQYF. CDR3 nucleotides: TGCGCCAGCAGCCACCCGCCCGGGACTAGCGGGGCTAGATATACCTACGAGCAGTACTTC.

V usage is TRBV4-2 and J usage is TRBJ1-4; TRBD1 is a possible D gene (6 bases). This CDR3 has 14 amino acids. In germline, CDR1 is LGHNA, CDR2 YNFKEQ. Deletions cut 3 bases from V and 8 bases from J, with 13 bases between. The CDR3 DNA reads TGTGCCAGCAGCCAGCGGGGGGCGCGCGAAAAACTGTTTTTT. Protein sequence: CASSQRGAREKLFF.

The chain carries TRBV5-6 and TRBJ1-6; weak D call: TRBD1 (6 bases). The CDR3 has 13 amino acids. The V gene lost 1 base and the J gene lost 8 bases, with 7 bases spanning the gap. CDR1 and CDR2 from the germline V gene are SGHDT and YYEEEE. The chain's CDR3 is CASSLRGYSPLHF. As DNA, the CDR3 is TGTGCCAGCAGCTTGAGGGGGTATTCACCCCTCCACTTT.

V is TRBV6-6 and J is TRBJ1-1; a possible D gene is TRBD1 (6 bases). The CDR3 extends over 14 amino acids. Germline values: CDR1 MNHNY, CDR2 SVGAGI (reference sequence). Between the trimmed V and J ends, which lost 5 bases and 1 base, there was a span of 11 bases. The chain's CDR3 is CASSTTGPNTEAFF. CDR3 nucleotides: TGTGCCAGCAGTACTACAGGGCCGAACACTGAAGCTTTCTTT.

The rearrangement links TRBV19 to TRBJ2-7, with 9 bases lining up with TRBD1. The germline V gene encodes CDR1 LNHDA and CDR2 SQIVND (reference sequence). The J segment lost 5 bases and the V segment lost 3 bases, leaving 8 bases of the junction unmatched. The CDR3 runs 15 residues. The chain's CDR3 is CASSIRGQGGHEQYF. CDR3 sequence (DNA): TGTGCCAGTAGTATTAGGGGACAGGGAGGCCACGAGCAGTACTTC.

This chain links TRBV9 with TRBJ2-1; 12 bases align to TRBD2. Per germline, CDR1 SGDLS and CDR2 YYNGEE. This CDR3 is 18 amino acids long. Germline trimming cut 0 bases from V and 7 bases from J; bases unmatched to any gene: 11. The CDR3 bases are TGTGCCAGCAGCGTAGTTTCCATACTAGCGGGGGGCGGAAATGAGCAGTTCTTC. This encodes CASSVVSILAGGGNEQFF.

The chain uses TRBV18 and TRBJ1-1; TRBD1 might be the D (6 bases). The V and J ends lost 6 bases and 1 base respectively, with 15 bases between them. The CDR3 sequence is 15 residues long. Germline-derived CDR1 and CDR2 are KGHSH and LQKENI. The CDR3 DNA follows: TGTGCCAGCTCCCCTCAGGGGTTGGGGAACACTGAAGCTTTCTTT. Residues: CASSPQGLGNTEAFF.

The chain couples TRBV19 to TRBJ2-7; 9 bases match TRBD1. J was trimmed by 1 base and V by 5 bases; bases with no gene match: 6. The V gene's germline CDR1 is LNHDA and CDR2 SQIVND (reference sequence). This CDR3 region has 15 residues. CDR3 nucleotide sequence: TGTGCCAGTAGTTACCCGGGACAGGGTTCCTACGAGCAGTACTTC. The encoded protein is CASSYPGQGSYEQYF.

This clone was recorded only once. CDR3 sequence (DNA): TGCGCCAGCAGTGACGCCGGGACAGGGGATTCACCCCTCCACTTT. This encodes CASSDAGTGDSPLHF. The chain employs TRBV10-1 and TRBJ1-6; the match to TRBD1 covers 10 bases. Losses at the gene ends were 3 bases for V and 8 bases for J; bases not matched to a gene: 4. The length of the CDR3 is 15 residues. Germline values: CDR1 WNHNN, CDR2 SYGVQD (reference sequence).

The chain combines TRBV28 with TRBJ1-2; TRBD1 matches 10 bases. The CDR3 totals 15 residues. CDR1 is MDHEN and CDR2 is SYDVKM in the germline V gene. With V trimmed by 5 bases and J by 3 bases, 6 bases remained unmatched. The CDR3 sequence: CASSRQGAVYYGYTF. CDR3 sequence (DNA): TGTGCCAGCAGTCGACAGGGGGCCGTTTACTATGGCTACACCTTC.

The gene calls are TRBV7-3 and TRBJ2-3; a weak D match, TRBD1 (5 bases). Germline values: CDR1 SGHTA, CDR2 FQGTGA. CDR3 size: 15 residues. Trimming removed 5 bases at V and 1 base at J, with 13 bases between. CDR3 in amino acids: CASSLAGSGTDTQYF. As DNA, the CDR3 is TGTGCCAGCAGCCTGGCAGGGTCGGGCACAGATACGCAGTATTTT.

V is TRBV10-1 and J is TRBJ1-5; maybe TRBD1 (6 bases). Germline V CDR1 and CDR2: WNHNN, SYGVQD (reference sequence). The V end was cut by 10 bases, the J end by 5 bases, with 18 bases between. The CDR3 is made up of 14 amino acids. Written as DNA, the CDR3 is TGCGCCACCAGGGACATCAGTTCCGATCAGCCCCAGCATTTT. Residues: CATRDISSDQPQHF.

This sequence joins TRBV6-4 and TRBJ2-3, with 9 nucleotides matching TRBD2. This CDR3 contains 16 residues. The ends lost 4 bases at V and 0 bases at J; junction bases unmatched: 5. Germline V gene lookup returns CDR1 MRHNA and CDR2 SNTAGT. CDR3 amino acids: CASSVSSGGSTDTQYF. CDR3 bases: TGTGCCAGCAGTGTGAGCAGCGGGGGGAGCACAGATACGCAGTATTTT.

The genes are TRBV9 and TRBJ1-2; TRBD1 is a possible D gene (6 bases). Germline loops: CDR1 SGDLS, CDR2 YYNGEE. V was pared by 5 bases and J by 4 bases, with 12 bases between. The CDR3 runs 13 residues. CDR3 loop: CASRSRGAYGYTF. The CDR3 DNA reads TGTGCCAGCAGGTCCAGGGGCGCCTATGGCTACACCTTC. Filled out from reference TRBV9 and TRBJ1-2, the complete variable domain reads DSGVTQTPKHLITATGQRVTLRCSPRSGDLSVYWYQQSLDQGLQFLIQYYNGEERAKGNILERFSAQQFPDLHSELNLSSLELGDSALYFCASRSRGAYGYTFGSGTRLTVV.

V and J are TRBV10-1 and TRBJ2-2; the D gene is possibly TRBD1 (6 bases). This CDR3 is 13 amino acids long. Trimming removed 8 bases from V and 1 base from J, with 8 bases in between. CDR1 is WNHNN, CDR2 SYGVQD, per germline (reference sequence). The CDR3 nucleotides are TGCGCCAGCGAGGACAGGAACACCGGGGAGCTGTTTTTT. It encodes CASEDRNTGELFF.

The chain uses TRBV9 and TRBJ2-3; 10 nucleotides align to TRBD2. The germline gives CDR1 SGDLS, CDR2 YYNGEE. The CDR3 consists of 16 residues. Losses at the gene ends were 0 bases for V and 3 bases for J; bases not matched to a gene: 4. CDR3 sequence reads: CASSVGIAGGTDTQYF. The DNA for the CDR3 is TGTGCCAGCAGCGTAGGTATAGCGGGGGGAACAGATACGCAGTATTTT. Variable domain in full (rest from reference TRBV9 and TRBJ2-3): DSGVTQTPKHLITATGQRVTLRCSPRSGDLSVYWYQQSLDQGLQFLIQYYNGEERAKGNILERFSAQQFPDLHSELNLSSLELGDSALYFCASSVGIAGGTDTQYFGPGTRLTVL.

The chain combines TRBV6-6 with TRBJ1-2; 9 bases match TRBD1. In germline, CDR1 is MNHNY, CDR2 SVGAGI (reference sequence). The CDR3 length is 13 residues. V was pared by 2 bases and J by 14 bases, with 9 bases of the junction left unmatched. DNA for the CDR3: TGTGCCAGCAGTTACATCTACAGGGGGCTTGGGACCTTC. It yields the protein CASSYIYRGLGTF.

The CDR3 nucleotides read TGTGCCAGTAAGGACAGGCGCTATGGCTACACCTTC. Translating it yields CASKDRRYGYTF. V is TRBV19 and J is TRBJ1-2; 7 bases map to TRBD1. This CDR3 is 12 amino acids long. From germline, CDR1 is LNHDA and CDR2 SQIVND (reference sequence). With 7 bases clipped from V and 4 bases from J, the junction kept 3 bases outside the gene matches.

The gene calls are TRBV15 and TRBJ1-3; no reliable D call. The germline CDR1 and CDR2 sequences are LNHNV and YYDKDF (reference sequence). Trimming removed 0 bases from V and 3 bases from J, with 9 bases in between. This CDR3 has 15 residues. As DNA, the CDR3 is TGTGCCACCAGCAGAGACGGGAGGGATGGAAACACCATATATTTT. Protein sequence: CATSRDGRDGNTIYF.